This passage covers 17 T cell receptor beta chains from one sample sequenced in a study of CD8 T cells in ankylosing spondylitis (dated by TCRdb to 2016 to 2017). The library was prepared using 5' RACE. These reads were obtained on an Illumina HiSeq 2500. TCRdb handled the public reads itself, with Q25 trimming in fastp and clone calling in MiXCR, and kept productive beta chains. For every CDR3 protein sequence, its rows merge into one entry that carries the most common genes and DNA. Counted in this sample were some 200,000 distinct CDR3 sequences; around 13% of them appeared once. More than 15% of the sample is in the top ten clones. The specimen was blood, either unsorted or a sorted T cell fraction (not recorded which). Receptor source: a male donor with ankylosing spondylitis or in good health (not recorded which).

In nucleotides, the CDR3 is TGTGCCAGCAGCTTTCCGACGGAGAACACTGAAGCTTTCTTT. This gives the protein CASSFPTENTEAFF. This chain joins TRBV13 and TRBJ1-1; no reliable D call. V dropped 3 bases and J dropped 1 base, with 9 bases sitting between them. From germline, CDR1 is PRHDT and CDR2 FYEKMQ (reference sequence). CDR3 length: 14 amino acids.

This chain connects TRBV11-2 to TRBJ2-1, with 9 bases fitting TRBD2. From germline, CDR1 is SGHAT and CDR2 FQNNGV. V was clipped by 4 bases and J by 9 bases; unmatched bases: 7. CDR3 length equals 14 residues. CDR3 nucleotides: TGTGCCAGCAGCTGGGGAGCGGGGGGAGGTGAGCAGTTCTTC. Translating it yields CASSWGAGGGEQFF.

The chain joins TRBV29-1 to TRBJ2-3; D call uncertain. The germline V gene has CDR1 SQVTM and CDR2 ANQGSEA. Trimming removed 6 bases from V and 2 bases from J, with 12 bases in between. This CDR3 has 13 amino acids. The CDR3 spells CSVLGPITDTQYF. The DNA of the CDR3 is TGCAGCGTCCTCGGACCGATCACAGATACGCAGTATTTT.

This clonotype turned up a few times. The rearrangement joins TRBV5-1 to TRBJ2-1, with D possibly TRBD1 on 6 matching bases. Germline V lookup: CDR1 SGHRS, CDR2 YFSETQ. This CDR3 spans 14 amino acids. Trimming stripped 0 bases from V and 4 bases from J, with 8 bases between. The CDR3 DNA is TGCGCCAGCAGCTTGGACAGGGAATACAATGAGCAGTTCTTC. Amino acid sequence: CASSLDREYNEQFF.

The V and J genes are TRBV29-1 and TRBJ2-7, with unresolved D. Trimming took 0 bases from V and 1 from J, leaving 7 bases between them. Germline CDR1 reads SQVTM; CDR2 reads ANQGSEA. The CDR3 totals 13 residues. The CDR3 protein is CSVEDQESYEQYF. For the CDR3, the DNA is TGCAGCGTTGAAGATCAAGAGTCCTACGAGCAGTACTTC.

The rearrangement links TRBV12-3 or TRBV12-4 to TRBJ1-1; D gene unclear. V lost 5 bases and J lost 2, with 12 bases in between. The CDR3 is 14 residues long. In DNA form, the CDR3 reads TGTGCCAGCAGTCCCAGAAGACTTAACACTGAAGCTTTCTTT. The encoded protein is CASSPRRLNTEAFF.

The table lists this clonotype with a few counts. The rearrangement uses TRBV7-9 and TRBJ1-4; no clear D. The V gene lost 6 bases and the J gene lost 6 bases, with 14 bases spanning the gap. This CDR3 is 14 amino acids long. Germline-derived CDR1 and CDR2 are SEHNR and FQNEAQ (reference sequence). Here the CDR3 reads CASRRAGRDEKLFF. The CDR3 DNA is TGTGCCAGCAGGCGAGCCGGGAGAGATGAAAAACTGTTTTTT.

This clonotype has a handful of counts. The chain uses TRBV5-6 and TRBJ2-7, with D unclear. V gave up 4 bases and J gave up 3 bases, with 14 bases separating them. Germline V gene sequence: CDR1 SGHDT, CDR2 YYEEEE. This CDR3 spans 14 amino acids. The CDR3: CASSGKSDHYEQYF. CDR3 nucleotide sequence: TGTGCCAGCAGCGGGAAGAGCGACCACTACGAGCAGTACTTC.

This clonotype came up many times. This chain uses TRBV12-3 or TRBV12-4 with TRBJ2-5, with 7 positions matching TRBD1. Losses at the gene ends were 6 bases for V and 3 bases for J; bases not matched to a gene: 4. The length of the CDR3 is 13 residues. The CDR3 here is CASRWDSEETQYF. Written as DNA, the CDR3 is TGTGCCAGCAGATGGGACAGTGAAGAGACCCAGTACTTC.

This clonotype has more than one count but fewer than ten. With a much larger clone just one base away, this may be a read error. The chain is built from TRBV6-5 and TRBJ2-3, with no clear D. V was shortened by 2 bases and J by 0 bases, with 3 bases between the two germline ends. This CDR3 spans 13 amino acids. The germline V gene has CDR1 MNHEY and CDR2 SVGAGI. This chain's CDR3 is CASSYRSTDTQYF. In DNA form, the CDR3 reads TGTGCCAGCAGTTACCGGAGCACAGATACGCAGTATTTT.

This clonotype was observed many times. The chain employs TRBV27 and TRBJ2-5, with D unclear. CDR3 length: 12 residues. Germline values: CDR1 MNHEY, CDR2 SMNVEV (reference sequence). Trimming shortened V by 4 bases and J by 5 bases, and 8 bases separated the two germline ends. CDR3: CASSSDWETQYF. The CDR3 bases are TGTGCCAGCAGTTCTGATTGGGAGACCCAGTACTTC.

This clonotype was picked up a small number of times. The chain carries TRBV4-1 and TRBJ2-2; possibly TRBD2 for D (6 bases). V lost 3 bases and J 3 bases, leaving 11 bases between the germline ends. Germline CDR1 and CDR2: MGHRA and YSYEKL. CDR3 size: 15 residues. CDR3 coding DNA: TGCGCCAGCAGCCATCGGGACTCCTACACCGGGGAGCTGTTTTTT. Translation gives CASSHRDSYTGELFF.

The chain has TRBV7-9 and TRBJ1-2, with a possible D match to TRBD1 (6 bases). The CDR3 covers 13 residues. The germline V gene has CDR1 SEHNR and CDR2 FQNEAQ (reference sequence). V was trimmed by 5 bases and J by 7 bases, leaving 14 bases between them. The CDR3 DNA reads TGTGCCAGCAGCACCCGGACAGTGGGTGGCTACACCTTC. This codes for CASSTRTVGGYTF.

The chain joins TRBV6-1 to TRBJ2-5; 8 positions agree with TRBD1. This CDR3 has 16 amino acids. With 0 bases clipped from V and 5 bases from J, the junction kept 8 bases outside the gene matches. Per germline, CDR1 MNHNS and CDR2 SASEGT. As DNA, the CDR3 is TGTGCCAGCAGTGAAGCGCGGACAGGGAGACGTGAGACCCAGTACTTC. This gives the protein CASSEARTGRRETQYF.

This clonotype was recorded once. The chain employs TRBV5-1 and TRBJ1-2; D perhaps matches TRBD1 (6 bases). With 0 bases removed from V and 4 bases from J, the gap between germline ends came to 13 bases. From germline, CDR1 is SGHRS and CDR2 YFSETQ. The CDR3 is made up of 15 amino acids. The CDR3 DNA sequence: TGCGCCAGCAGCTTGGGACAGGAATTTCTCTATGGCTACACCTTC. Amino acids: CASSLGQEFLYGYTF.

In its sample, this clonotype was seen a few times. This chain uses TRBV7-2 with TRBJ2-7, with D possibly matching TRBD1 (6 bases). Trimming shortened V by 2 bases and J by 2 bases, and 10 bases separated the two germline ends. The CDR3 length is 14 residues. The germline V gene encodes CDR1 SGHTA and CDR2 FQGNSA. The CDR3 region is CASSLTGSAYEQYF. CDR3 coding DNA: TGTGCCAGCAGCTTAACAGGGAGTGCCTACGAGCAGTACTTC.

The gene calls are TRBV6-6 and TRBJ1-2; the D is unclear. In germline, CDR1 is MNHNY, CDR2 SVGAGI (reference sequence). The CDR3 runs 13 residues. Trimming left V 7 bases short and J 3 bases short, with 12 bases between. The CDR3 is CASTSLYYYGYTF. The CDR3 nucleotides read TGTGCCAGCACCTCCCTTTATTACTATGGCTACACCTTC.